This is a list of T cell receptor beta chains from one sample in a study of neurological immune-mediated disorders. One entry per CDR3 protein results from TCRdb running MiXCR on the 5' RACE reads. Of approximately 45,000 distinct CDR3 sequences listed, approximately 12% are singletons. What was sequenced was PBMCs. The source of these receptors is a man aged 30 to 45 in good health. CDR3s include the opening cysteine and the closing phenylalanine or tryptophan. A D gene is named only where the DNA matches it firmly. Some rows have no size entry. The others give once, few or many, or a class for an expanded clone.

TGCGCCAGCAGCTTGGGAGGGTCCGGAAACACCATATATTTT	CASSLGGSGNTIYF	many	NA	TRBV5-1	TRBJ1-3
TGTGCCATCAGTGACGCGGCAGTGAAGGGCAATGAGCAGTTCTTC	CAISDAAVKGNEQFF	many	NA	TRBV10-3	TRBJ2-1
TGTGCCAGCAGTCGGGGACAGGGGTCTGGCGAGCAGTACTTC	CASSRGQGSGEQYF	many	TRBD1	TRBV7-9	TRBJ2-7
TGTGCCAGCTCACCAACCGCTGGAACAGGCGGTCACCACGAGCAGTACTTC	CASSPTAGTGGHHEQYF	few	NA	TRBV18	TRBJ2-7
TGTGCCATCGGAGGTCTGGGGGCTTTCTTT	CAIGGLGAFF	NA	NA	TRBV2	TRBJ1-1
TGCGCCAGCGGGAGGCAGGGGGCGGCCATCGCCACCGGGGAGCTGTTTTTT	CASGRQGAAIATGELFF	many	TRBD1	TRBV5-1	TRBJ2-2
TGTGCCAGCAGTACCCCTACCATCTCCTACAATGAGCAGTTCTTC	CASSTPTISYNEQFF	many	NA	TRBV28	TRBJ2-1
TGCGCCAGCAGCTTGGCTATTTTGGGGGCTACGCAGTATTTT	CASSLAILGATQYF	NA	NA	TRBV5-1	TRBJ2-3
TGCGCCAGCAGCTCTCCGAGACTGGGTGAGACCCAGTACTTC	CASSSPRLGETQYF	many	NA	TRBV5-1	TRBJ2-5
TGTGCCAGCAGCCGTCAGCAGCGGGAACAAGAGACCCAGTACTTC	CASSRQQREQETQYF	many	TRBD2	TRBV3-1	TRBJ2-5
TGTGCCATCAGTTTCCTTCAGGGTCCGCAAGGAGAGACCCAGTACTTC	CAISFLQGPQGETQYF	many	NA	TRBV10-3	TRBJ2-5
TGTGCCACCAGCAGAGACATGTATACGCAGTATTTT	CATSRDMYTQYF	many	NA	TRBV15	TRBJ2-3
TGCGCCAACAGCTTGACAGGGGGCTTTGAGACCCAGTACTTC	CANSLTGGFETQYF	NA	TRBD1	TRBV5-1	TRBJ2-5
TGTGCCAGCAGCTTAATGGGGGAAGCTACCAATGAGCAGTTCTTC	CASSLMGEATNEQFF	many	NA	TRBV7-2	TRBJ2-1
TGTGCCAGCAGCTTGTGGCTGCACTCCGGCCGGGAGCAGTTCTTC	CASSLWLHSGREQFF	many	NA	TRBV5-6	TRBJ2-1
TGTGCCAGCAGCCAAGTATCGCGGGCCTTCTACAATGAGCAGTTCTTC	CASSQVSRAFYNEQFF	many	NA	TRBV14	TRBJ2-1
TGCGCCAGCAGCCCGGGGGCGGGGCAGGGTTACAATGAGCAGTTCTTC	CASSPGAGQGYNEQFF	many	NA	TRBV5-1	TRBJ2-1
TGTGCCAGCTCATCGCAGGGCGGGTATAACATTCAGTACTTC	CASSSQGGYNIQYF	NA	NA	TRBV18	TRBJ2-4
TGTGCCAGCAGCTTATCACCGGCCCCCTCCTACAATGAGCAGTTCTTC	CASSLSPAPSYNEQFF	many	NA	TRBV7-6	TRBJ2-1
TGTGCCACCAGCAGAAACCGGGACAGCCCGTCCTACGAGCAGTACTTC	CATSRNRDSPSYEQYF	many	TRBD1	TRBV15	TRBJ2-7
TGTGCCAGCAGCACCAGGGGGCAAACGGGAGAGCAGTACTTC	CASSTRGQTGEQYF	many	TRBD1	TRBV5-6	TRBJ2-7
TGCAGTGCTAGGGGGACTAGCGGGACGAGGGTGGGGACCGGGGAGCTGTTTTTT	CSARGTSGTRVGTGELFF	many	TRBD2	TRBV20-1	TRBJ2-2
TGTGCCAGCAGCCTGGCCTCGACTAGCGGGAGAAGCGAGCAGTACTTC	CASSLASTSGRSEQYF	many	TRBD2	TRBV7-2	TRBJ2-7
TGTGCCAGCAGCTTATTAGGGGGAACCGGGGAGCTGTTTTTT	CASSLLGGTGELFF	many	NA	TRBV7-2	TRBJ2-2
TGTGCCATCAGTGACAGGGACCCTAATGAAAAACTGTTTTTT	CAISDRDPNEKLFF	many	NA	TRBV10-3	TRBJ1-4
TGTGCCAGCGGAAGGGAGACCCAGTACTTC	CASGRETQYF	NA	NA	TRBV6-6	TRBJ2-5
TGTGCCAGCAGCGTTAATGGCGGGTTTACCTACGAGCAGTACTTC	CASSVNGGFTYEQYF	many	NA	TRBV11-2	TRBJ2-7
TGCAGTGCCCGGGACTACATCTCCTACAATGAGCAGTTCTTC	CSARDYISYNEQFF	many	TRBD2	TRBV20-1	TRBJ2-1
TGTGCCACCAGTGATGAAAGTTGGAGGACCGGGGAGCTGTTTTTT	CATSDESWRTGELFF	NA	NA	TRBV24-1	TRBJ2-2
TGTGCCAGCAGCGCCTGGCGTCCTACACAGGGCCTAACCTACAATGAGCAGTTCTTC	CASSAWRPTQGLTYNEQFF	many	NA	TRBV7-9	TRBJ2-1
TGTGCCAGCAGCCCAGGGGCGGGACAGGGAACCGGGGAGCTGTTTTTT	CASSPGAGQGTGELFF	many	TRBD1	TRBV7-7	TRBJ2-2
TGTGCCAGCAGCTTATTAGGGGATACGCAGTATTTT	CASSLLGDTQYF	many	NA	TRBV7-9	TRBJ2-3
TGTGCCAGCAGCCTAGCGGGGCTCACAGATACGCAGTATTTT	CASSLAGLTDTQYF	many	TRBD2	TRBV3-1	TRBJ2-3
TGTGCCAGCAGCCAAGCCCCGACAGGGGAGAAGACCCAGTACTTC	CASSQAPTGEKTQYF	many	TRBD1	TRBV3-1	TRBJ2-5
TGTGCCAGCAGTCGGACCGGGAGCGCAGATACGCAGTATTTT	CASSRTGSADTQYF	medium-sized	NA	TRBV28	TRBJ2-3
TGTGCCAGCAGTCCGGGACTAGGTGACGAGCAGTTCTTC	CASSPGLGDEQFF	NA	TRBD2	TRBV12-3/TRBV12-4	TRBJ2-1
TGTGCCAGCAGCCGGGTAGACACTGAAGCTTTCTTT	CASSRVDTEAFF	many	NA	TRBV14	TRBJ1-1
TGTGCCAGCAGCTTACGTCCTAGCGGGGAATATGAGCAGTTCTTC	CASSLRPSGEYEQFF	many	TRBD2	TRBV7-2	TRBJ2-1
TGTGCCACCAGTGTAACAGGGGCCTACGAGCAGTACTTC	CATSVTGAYEQYF	many	TRBD1	TRBV24-1	TRBJ2-7
TGTGCCATCATCGGCTTAGTCGGCGCGACGTACGAGCAGTACTTC	CAIIGLVGATYEQYF	NA	NA	TRBV27	TRBJ2-7
TGTGCCAGCAGCTTCGGGGGGCAAAACTATGGCTACACCTTC	CASSFGGQNYGYTF	many	NA	TRBV7-2	TRBJ1-2
TGTGCCAGCAGTCCTCCGGGACTCAACTTCTACGAGCAGTACTTC	CASSPPGLNFYEQYF	NA	NA	TRBV12-3/TRBV12-4	TRBJ2-7
TGTGCCAGCAGCCCTTTTTTGGGACAGGGGGCCAAAAACATTCAGTACTTC	CASSPFLGQGAKNIQYF	many	TRBD1	TRBV7-8	TRBJ2-4
TGCGCCAGCACCCAGGGCCGCGGCCCACCCTACGAGCAGTACTTC	CASTQGRGPPYEQYF	many	NA	TRBV5-1	TRBJ2-7
TGTGCCAGCAGCGTAGACGGGGGAGCTGGGGCCAACGTCCTGACTTTC	CASSVDGGAGANVLTF	many	NA	TRBV9	TRBJ2-6
TGTGCCAAAAGTGATTCTTTAGTCTCTGGAAACACCATATATTTT	CAKSDSLVSGNTIYF	NA	NA	TRBV12-3/TRBV12-4	TRBJ1-3
TGTGCCAGCAGCCGTAACTACGAGCAGTACTTC	CASSRNYEQYF	medium-sized	NA	TRBV7-9	TRBJ2-7
TGCGCCAGCAGGACAGGGCCCACCGGGGAGCTGTTTTTT	CASRTGPTGELFF	many	TRBD1	TRBV10-2	TRBJ2-2
TGCAGTGCCACGGAGGGCAGCTACAATGAGCAGTTCTTC	CSATEGSYNEQFF	NA	NA	TRBV20-1	TRBJ2-1
TGCAGTGCTCCGGACTGGTACAATGAGCAGTTCTTC	CSAPDWYNEQFF	large	NA	TRBV20-1	TRBJ2-1
TGTGCCAGCAGCTCAGGGAGGGAGGAAAAACTGTTTTTT	CASSSGREEKLFF	many	NA	TRBV7-8	TRBJ1-4
TGCAGCGTTGAGTCGATGACTGGGGCCAACGTCCTGACTTTC	CSVESMTGANVLTF	many	NA	TRBV29-1	TRBJ2-6
TGTGCCAGCAGCTTAGCGCTAACGTTTTCTGGGGCCAACGTCCTGACTTTC	CASSLALTFSGANVLTF	many	NA	TRBV7-9	TRBJ2-6
TGCAGCGTTGAGACAGGGACTAATGAAAAACTGTTTTTT	CSVETGTNEKLFF	NA	TRBD1	TRBV29-1	TRBJ1-4
TGTGCCAGCATCCCCGGGAGACTACTAGGCTATGGCTACACCTTC	CASIPGRLLGYGYTF	many	NA	TRBV28	TRBJ1-2